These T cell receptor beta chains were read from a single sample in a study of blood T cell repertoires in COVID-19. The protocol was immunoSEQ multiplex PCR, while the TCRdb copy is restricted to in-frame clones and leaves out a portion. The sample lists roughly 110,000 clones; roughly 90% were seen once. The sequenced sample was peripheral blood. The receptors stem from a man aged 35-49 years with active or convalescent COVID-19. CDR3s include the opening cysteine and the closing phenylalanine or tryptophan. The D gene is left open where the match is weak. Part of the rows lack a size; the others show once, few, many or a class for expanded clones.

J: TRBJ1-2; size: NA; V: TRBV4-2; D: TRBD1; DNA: TGTGCCAGCAGCCAAGATCTGGACAGGGGACGTGGCTACACCTTC; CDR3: CASSQDLDRGRGYTF
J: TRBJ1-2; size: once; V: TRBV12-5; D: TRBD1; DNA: TGTGCTAGTGGTAAAGACAGGGAATGGGCCCAAGTCTATGGCTACACCTTC; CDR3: CASGKDREWAQVYGYTF
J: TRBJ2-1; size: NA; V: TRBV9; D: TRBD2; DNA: TGTGCCAGCAGCCCCCGGACTAGCGGCTACAATGAGCAGTTCTTC; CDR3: CASSPRTSGYNEQFF
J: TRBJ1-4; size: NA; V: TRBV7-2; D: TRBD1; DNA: TGTGCCAGCAGCTTCCCGCGAGGGCAGGGGGTTGAAAAACTGTTTTTT; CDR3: CASSFPRGQGVEKLFF
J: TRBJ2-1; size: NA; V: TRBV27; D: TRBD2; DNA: TGTGCCAGCAGTAGGCTAGCGGGAGCCTACAATGAGCAGTTCTTC; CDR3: CASSRLAGAYNEQFF
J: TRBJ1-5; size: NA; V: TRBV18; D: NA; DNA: TGTGCCAGCTCACCAAGGGCAGGGCCTAATCAGCCCCAGCATTTT; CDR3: CASSPRAGPNQPQHF
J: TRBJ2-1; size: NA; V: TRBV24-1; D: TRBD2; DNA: TGTGCCACCAGTGATTCACAACTAGCGGGGTCCTCCAATGAGCAGTTCTTC; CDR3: CATSDSQLAGSSNEQFF
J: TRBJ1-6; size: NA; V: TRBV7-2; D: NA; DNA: TGTGCCAGCAGCTATTCGTCAGGGCAATCACCCCTCCACTTT; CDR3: CASSYSSGQSPLHF
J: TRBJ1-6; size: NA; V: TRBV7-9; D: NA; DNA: TGTGCCAGCAGCTTAGAACAGTATAATTCACCCCTCCACTTT; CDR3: CASSLEQYNSPLHF
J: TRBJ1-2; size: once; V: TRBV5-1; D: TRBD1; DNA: TGCGCCAGCAGCCGACAGGGGGCTTCTGGCTACACCTTC; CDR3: CASSRQGASGYTF
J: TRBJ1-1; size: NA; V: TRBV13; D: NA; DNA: TGTGCCAGCAGCCCGGGGGGTGGGGAGACTGAAGCTTTCTTT; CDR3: CASSPGGGETEAFF
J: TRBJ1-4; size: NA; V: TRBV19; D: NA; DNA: TGTGCCTCCCATGTGAGCACTAATGAAAAACTGTTTTTT; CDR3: CASHVSTNEKLFF
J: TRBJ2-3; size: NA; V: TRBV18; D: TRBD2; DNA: TGTGCCAGCTCACCCTTCAAAGCGGGAGTGGAAGATACGCAGTATTTT; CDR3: CASSPFKAGVEDTQYF
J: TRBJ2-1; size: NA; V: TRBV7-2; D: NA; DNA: TGTGCCAGCAGCTTTATATTCGGGGGTGAGCAGTTCTTC; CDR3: CASSFIFGGEQFF
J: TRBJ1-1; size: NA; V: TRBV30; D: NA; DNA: TGTGCCTGGAGTGACTCTAGCACTGAAGCTTTCTTT; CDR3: CAWSDSSTEAFF
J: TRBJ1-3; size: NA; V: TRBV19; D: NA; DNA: TGTGCCAGTAGTGGTCGACAGTTCTCTGGAAACACCATATATTTT; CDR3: CASSGRQFSGNTIYF
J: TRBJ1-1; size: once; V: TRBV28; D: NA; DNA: TGTGCCAGCAGTTTATGGGGGGGGACTGCGAACACTGAAGCTTTCTTT; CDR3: CASSLWGGTANTEAFF
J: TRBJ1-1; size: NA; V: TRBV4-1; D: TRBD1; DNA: TGCGCCAGCAGACAGCAGGGACAGAGTGGTGAAGCTTTCTTT; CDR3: CASRQQGQSGEAFF
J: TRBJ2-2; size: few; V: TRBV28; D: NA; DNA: TGTGCCAGCACCCGAGGGGACTCGAACACCGGGGAGCTGTTTTTT; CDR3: CASTRGDSNTGELFF
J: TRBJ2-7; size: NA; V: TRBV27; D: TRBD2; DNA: TGTGCCAGCAGTTTATCGGGAGCGGGAGGGTTTTTCGAGCAGTACTTC; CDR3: CASSLSGAGGFFEQYF
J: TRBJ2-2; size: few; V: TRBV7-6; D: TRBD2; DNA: TGTGCCAGCAGCCAAAGACTAGCGGGAAATGCCGGGGAGCTGTTTTTT; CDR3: CASSQRLAGNAGELFF
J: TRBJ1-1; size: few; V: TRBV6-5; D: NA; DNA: TGTGCCAGCAGTTTAGGGGGGGGGAACACTGAAGCTTTCTTT; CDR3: CASSLGGGNTEAFF
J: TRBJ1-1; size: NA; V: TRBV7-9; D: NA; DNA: TGTGCCAGCAGCTTAGGGTGGGGGCTAGGGACTGAAGCTTTCTTT; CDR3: CASSLGWGLGTEAFF
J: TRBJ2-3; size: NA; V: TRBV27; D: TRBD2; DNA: TGTGCCAGCAGTTTACTAGCGGGAGTATTTGGTACGCAGTATTTT; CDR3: CASSLLAGVFGTQYF
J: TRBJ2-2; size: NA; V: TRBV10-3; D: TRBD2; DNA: TGTGCCATCAGGGGACTAGCGGTCACCGGGGAGCTGTTTTTT; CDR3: CAIRGLAVTGELFF
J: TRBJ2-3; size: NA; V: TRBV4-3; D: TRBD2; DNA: TGCGCCAGCAGCCGACTAGCGGGAGGTGGAGATACGCAGTATTTT; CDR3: CASSRLAGGGDTQYF
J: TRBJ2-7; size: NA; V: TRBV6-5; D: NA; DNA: TGTGCCAGCAGCTCCTCCTATGGAGGCTACGAGCAGTACTTC; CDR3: CASSSSYGGYEQYF
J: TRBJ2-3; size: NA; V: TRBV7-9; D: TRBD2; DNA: TGTGCCAGCAGTAGACAAGCGGGAGGGGCAGATACGCAGTATTTT; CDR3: CASSRQAGGADTQYF
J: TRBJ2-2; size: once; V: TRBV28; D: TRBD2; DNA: TGTGCCAGCAGTTCGGCCCTCGGACTAGCGGGCTCCACCGGGGAGCTGTTTTTT; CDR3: CASSSALGLAGSTGELFF
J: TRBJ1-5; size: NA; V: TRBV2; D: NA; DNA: TGTGCCAGCAGTGGAGATTTGCAGCCCCAGCATTTT; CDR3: CASSGDLQPQHF
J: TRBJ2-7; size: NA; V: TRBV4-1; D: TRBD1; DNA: TGCGCCAGCAGCCAAGATTATTCAGGGGGATACGAGCAGTACTTC; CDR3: CASSQDYSGGYEQYF
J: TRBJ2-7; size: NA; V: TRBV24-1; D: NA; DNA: TGTGCCACCAGTGATATAGGGGGCAACGGGGGCGAGCAGTACTTC; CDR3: CATSDIGGNGGEQYF
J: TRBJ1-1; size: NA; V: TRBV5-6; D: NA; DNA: TGTGCCAGCAGCTCGGAATGGGCGTTGAACACTGAAGCTTTCTTT; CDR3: CASSSEWALNTEAFF